The clone carrying this T cell receptor beta chain occurred a few times. Antigen unknown. The data were taken from a study of human T cells and chemical hapten exposure. As for the study in general: Small pooled library volume differences mainly caused per-sample TCR yield variation.

Unique molecular identifiers were attached to individual cDNA molecules during library preparation. Per the original data handling: TCRs per sample had a median of roughly 96,000 and ranged from 23,224 to 690,600. TCRdb recomputed calls from the RACE reads with MiXCR, one row per CDR3 protein. The V and J calls come from TCRdb's annotation, not from the publication. The sample has about 45,000 distinct CDR3 sequences, 3.5% to 4.5% seen once; the top ten hold approximately 1.5%. V was trimmed by 2 bases and J by 1 base, leaving 6 bases between them. The CDR3 is 13 residues long. General study points: Unchanged with DPC sensitization were TCRs above 1 in 1000 frequency.

Time point described: healthy volunteer bleed at 2 weeks. Extraction of total RNA was performed on unfractionated whole blood. This clonotype was obtained from a female donor in good health. Some clones in this sample may be carry-over from other donors' samples. This chain links TRBV12-3 or TRBV12-4 with TRBJ2-7; possible D gene TRBD2, 5 bases. Sample: whole blood. The CDR3 region has the DNA TGTGCCAGCAGTTTATGGAGGTCCTACGAGCAGTACTTC. Translating gives CASSLWRSYEQYF.